A single sample gave rise to the 22 T cell receptor beta chains below, sequenced in a study of CD8+CD57+ T cells in acquired aplastic anemia. The TCR beta profiling, which covered VDJ combination and CDR3 sequence, was carried out using genomic DNA as the template. TCRdb called the reads again in MiXCR, with one record for every CDR3 protein. The sample includes about 180,000 distinct CDR3 sequences, 45% to 50% of them seen just once. What was sequenced was sorted CD4+, CD8+, or CD8+CD57+ T cells (not recorded which) from PBMCs. The receptors derive from a human donor in good health.

The chain links TRBV12-3 or TRBV12-4 to TRBJ1-2; no firm D call. CDR3 length: 14 amino acids. Trimming removed 4 bases from V and 1 base from J, with 10 bases in between. CDR3: CASSWAAINYGYTF. Here the CDR3 DNA reads TGTGCCAGCAGTTGGGCCGCAATTAACTATGGCTACACCTTC.

In this sample, this clonotype turned up many times. The V and J genes are TRBV15 and TRBJ1-4, with D perhaps TRBD1 (6 bases). V lost 1 base, J lost 9 bases, and 15 bases lay in between. CDR3 length: 15 amino acids. Germline V gene sequence: CDR1 LNHNV, CDR2 YYDKDF (reference sequence). The CDR3 reads CATSRGPRGFQKLFF. CDR3 DNA sequence: TGTGCCACCAGCAGAGGGCCGAGGGGGTTTCAAAAACTGTTTTTT.

This sequence joins TRBV2 and TRBJ1-5; D is unresolved. Germline assignment: CDR1 SNHLY and CDR2 FYNNEI. With 3 bases removed from V and 0 bases from J, the gap between germline ends came to 3 bases. The CDR3 sequence is 13 residues long. CDR3 DNA sequence: TGTGCCAGCAGTGAGGTTAGCAATCAGCCCCAGCATTTT. Translation: CASSEVSNQPQHF.

This clonotype has a count of ten or more. V is TRBV12-3 or TRBV12-4 and J is TRBJ1-6, with D perhaps TRBD1 (5 bases). The CDR3 consists of 14 residues. The V end lost 5 bases, the J end lost 7 bases, and 12 bases lay between the germline ends. The CDR3 DNA sequence: TGTGCCAGCAGTCGGCAAGGGGACAATTCACCCCTCCACTTT. It yields the protein CASSRQGDNSPLHF.

The chain has TRBV5-8 and TRBJ2-7, with D tentatively TRBD2 (6 bases). Trimming took 0 bases from V and 2 from J, leaving 12 bases between them. Germline CDR1 SGHTS, CDR2 YDEGEE. The CDR3 has 15 amino acids. The chain's CDR3 is CASSLEAGSTYEQYF. CDR3 DNA: TGTGCCAGCAGCTTGGAGGCGGGGAGCACCTACGAGCAGTACTTC.

The chain joins TRBV7-9 to TRBJ1-5; a possible D gene is TRBD1 (6 bases). Germline V CDR1 and CDR2: SEHNR, FQNEAQ (reference sequence). CDR3 size: 13 residues. Trimming cost V 5 bases and J 6 bases, with 11 bases left between them. The CDR3 nucleotides read TGTGCCAGCAGCAATACAGGGACTCAGCCCCAGCATTTT. Translated, it gives CASSNTGTQPQHF.

This clonotype appeared many times. The chain couples TRBV20-1 to TRBJ2-1; D is uncertain. The CDR3 extends over 16 amino acids. Germline V gives CDR1 DFQATT, CDR2 SNEGSKA (reference sequence). V lost 0 bases and J 0 bases, leaving 12 bases between the germline ends. Here the CDR3 reads CSARDLLSSSYNEQFF. CDR3 nucleotides: TGCAGTGCTAGAGATCTACTGTCGAGCTCCTACAATGAGCAGTTCTTC.

This clonotype was observed at least ten times. This chain joins TRBV19 and TRBJ2-2; TRBD1 is a possible D gene (5 bases). In germline, CDR1 is LNHDA, CDR2 SQIVND (reference sequence). Trimming removed 4 bases from V and 1 base from J, with 13 bases in between. This CDR3 region has 16 residues. CDR3 nucleotides: TGTGCCAGTAGTAGGATCGGGCAGGGGAACACCGGGGAGCTGTTTTTT. It codes for CASSRIGQGNTGELFF.

A note on this clonotype: At one of its ends the junction is not consistent with the germline gene, which may arise from a read error. The J gene is TRBJ2-2, the V gene TRBV24-1; 11 bases map to TRBD2. Per germline, CDR1 KGHDR and CDR2 SFDVKD. This CDR3 spans 18 amino acids. Here the CDR3 DNA reads TGTGCCACCAGTGATTGGGATAGCGGGAGGGGAAATACCGGGGAGCTGGTTTTT. Its translation: CATSDWDSGRGNTGELVF.

V and J are TRBV20-1 and TRBJ1-2; D not resolved. Germline V gives CDR1 DFQATT, CDR2 SNEGSKA (reference sequence). The CDR3 has 13 amino acids. V shed 5 bases and J shed 0 bases, with 10 bases lying between them. This CDR3 reads CSAWAATNYGYTF. CDR3 nucleotide sequence: TGCAGTGCTTGGGCCGCCACTAACTATGGCTACACCTTC.

The rearrangement joins TRBV6-4 to TRBJ1-6, with D hard to call. Trimming left V 10 bases short and J 5 bases short, with 18 bases between. The CDR3 runs to 15 residues. Per germline, CDR1 MRHNA and CDR2 SNTAGT. The CDR3 region is CATRSEGRNNSPLHF. The CDR3 nucleotides read TGTGCCACCAGATCAGAGGGAAGGAATAATTCACCCCTCCACTTT.

In this sample, this clonotype turned up many times. V and J are TRBV2 and TRBJ1-2; TRBD1 matches 7 bases. Germline CDR1 reads SNHLY; CDR2 reads FYNNEI. This CDR3 spans 14 amino acids. With V trimmed by 7 bases and J by 6 bases, 11 bases remained unmatched. CDR3 in amino acids: CASNRYEGADGYTF. The CDR3 DNA sequence: TGTGCCAGCAATAGATACGAGGGGGCTGATGGCTACACCTTC.

There are many counts of this clonotype. V usage is TRBV6-1 and J usage is TRBJ1-6, with 7 nucleotides matching TRBD1. J lost 9 bases, V lost 5 bases, and 13 bases had no gene match. CDR1 is MNHNS and CDR2 is SASEGT in the germline V gene. This CDR3 region has 16 residues. CDR3 in amino acids: CASSLRQGSMGSPLHF. DNA for the CDR3: TGTGCCAGCAGTCTCCGACAGGGTTCGATGGGTTCACCCCTCCACTTT.

V gene TRBV5-5 combines with J gene TRBJ1-2; 9 positions agree with TRBD1. This CDR3 has 14 amino acids. The germline CDR1 and CDR2 sequences are SGHKS and YYEKEE (reference sequence). V lost 3 bases, J lost 7 bases, and 7 bases stayed unmatched. Here the CDR3 DNA reads TGTGCCAGCAGCTGGACAGGGGAGGGTCTTGGCTACACCTTC. Translated, it gives CASSWTGEGLGYTF.

Points on this clonotype: This may come from a read error, since a much larger clone is one base off. V and J are TRBV11-2 and TRBJ1-1, with D perhaps TRBD1 (5 bases). This CDR3 is 14 amino acids long. Germline CDR1 and CDR2: SGHAT and FQNNGV. This CDR3 reads CASSLNRLNTEASF. CDR3 DNA sequence: TGTGCCAGCAGCTTGAACAGGTTGAACACTGAAGCTTCCTTT. Full variable domain (rest looked up from reference TRBV11-2 and TRBJ1-1): EAGVAQSPRYKIIEKRQSVAFWCNPISGHATLYWYQQILGQGPKLLIQFQNNGVVDDSQLPKDRFSAERLKGVDSTLKIQPAKLEDSAVYLCASSLNRLNTEASFGQGTRLTVV.

This rearrangement joins TRBV19 to TRBJ2-7; D may be TRBD1 (5 bases). Germline V gene sequence: CDR1 LNHDA, CDR2 SQIVND (reference sequence). The V and J ends lost 8 bases and 0 bases respectively, with 14 bases between them. The CDR3 has 14 residues. For the CDR3, the DNA is TGTGCCAGTCGACGAACAGGTAGCTCCTACGAGCAGTACTTC. Its translation is CASRRTGSSYEQYF.

A few counts support this clonotype. The chain links TRBV10-3 to TRBJ2-7; a possible D gene is TRBD1 (5 bases). Germline CDR1 and CDR2: ENHRY and SYGVKD. The CDR3 has 11 residues. Trimming removed 6 bases at V and 4 bases at J, with 7 bases between. This chain's CDR3 is CAISRQYEQYF. Written as DNA, the CDR3 is TGTGCCATCAGCCGACAGTACGAGCAGTACTTC.

This clonotype was found many times. The J gene is TRBJ2-5, the V gene TRBV20-1; D tentatively reads TRBD1 or TRBD2 (6 bases each). CDR3 size: 16 residues. The V end was cut by 0 bases, the J end by 5 bases, with 19 bases between. Germline V gene sequence: CDR1 DFQATT, CDR2 SNEGSKA (reference sequence). This chain's CDR3 is CSARDRRGPRVETQYF. In nucleotides, the CDR3 is TGCAGTGCTAGAGACCGTCGGGGGCCGAGGGTGGAGACCCAGTACTTC.

The chain employs TRBV29-1 and TRBJ1-2; D is uncertain. The length of the CDR3 is 14 residues. V lost 5 bases to trimming and J lost 4 bases, with 17 bases between them. Germline loops: CDR1 SQVTM, CDR2 ANQGSEA. The DNA of the CDR3 is TGCAGCGTTCTCGTGAGCGACGAGACCTATGGCTACACCTTC. Residues: CSVLVSDETYGYTF.

The V gene is TRBV25-1, the J gene TRBJ2-5; 9 nucleotides line up with TRBD1. V was clipped by 3 bases and J by 2 bases; unmatched bases: 4. Germline assignment: CDR1 MGHDK and CDR2 SYGVNS. The CDR3 consists of 15 residues. The DNA of the CDR3 is TGTGCCAGCAGTGAGATGGGGACAGGGCAAGAGACCCAGTACTTC. Amino acids: CASSEMGTGQETQYF.

The CDR3 spells CASSQGQGADNSPLHF. As DNA, the CDR3 is TGCGCCAGCAGCCAGGGACAGGGGGCCGATAATTCACCCCTCCACTTT. This chain connects TRBV5-1 to TRBJ1-6; 12 positions agree with TRBD1. Germline V gene sequence: CDR1 SGHRS, CDR2 YFSETQ. Trimming took 4 bases from V and 5 from J; bases not matched to a gene: 4. There are 16 residues in the CDR3.

This chain joins TRBV5-1 and TRBJ2-1; 8 bases are a match to TRBD2. V shed 0 bases and J 4 bases; nucleotides not matched to a gene: 6. Germline V CDR1 and CDR2: SGHRS, YFSETQ. This CDR3 region has 16 residues. CDR3 amino acids: CASSLAGGDSYNEQFF. CDR3 sequence (DNA): TGCGCCAGCAGCTTGGCCGGGGGGGATTCTTACAATGAGCAGTTCTTC.